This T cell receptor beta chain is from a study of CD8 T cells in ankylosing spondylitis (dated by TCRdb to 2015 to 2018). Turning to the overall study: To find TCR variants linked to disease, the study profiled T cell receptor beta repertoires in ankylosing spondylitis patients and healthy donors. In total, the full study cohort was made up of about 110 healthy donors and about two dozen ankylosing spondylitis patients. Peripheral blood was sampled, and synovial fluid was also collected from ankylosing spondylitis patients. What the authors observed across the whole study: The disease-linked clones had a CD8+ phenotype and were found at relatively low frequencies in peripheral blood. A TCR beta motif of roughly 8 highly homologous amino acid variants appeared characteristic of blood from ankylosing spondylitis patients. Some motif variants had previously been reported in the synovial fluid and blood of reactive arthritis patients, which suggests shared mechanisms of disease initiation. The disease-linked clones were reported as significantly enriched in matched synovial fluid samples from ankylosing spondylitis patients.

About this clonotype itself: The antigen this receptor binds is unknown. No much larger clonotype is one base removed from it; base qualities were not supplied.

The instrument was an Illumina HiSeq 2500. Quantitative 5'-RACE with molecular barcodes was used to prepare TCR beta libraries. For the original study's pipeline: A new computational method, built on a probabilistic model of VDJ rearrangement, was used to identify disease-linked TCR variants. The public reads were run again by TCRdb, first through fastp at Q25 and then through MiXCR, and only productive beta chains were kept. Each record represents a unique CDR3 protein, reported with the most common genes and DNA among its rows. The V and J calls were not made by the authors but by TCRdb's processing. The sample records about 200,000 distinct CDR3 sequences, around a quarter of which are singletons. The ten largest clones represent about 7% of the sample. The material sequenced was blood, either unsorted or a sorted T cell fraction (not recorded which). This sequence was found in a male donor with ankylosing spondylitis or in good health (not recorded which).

The CDR3 here reads CSARDASVQSYEQYF. The DNA sequence is TGCAGTGCTAGAGACGCTAGCGTCCAGTCCTACGAGCAGTACTTC. The V and J genes are TRBV20-1 and TRBJ2-7, and TRBD2 may be the D gene, going by 6 matching bases. As encoded in the germline V gene (reference sequence), CDR1 is DFQATT while CDR2 is SNEGSKA. From cysteine to phenylalanine, the CDR3 is 15 amino acids long. The kept DNA is CDR3 alone, 45 bases in frame from the first base. V gives up 0 bases and J gives up 1 base, and the segment between their germline ends measures 13 bases.